What follows are 12 T cell receptor beta chains derived from one specimen sequenced in a study of blood T cell repertoires in COVID-19. Clones were sequenced by immunoSEQ multiplex PCR, and TCRdb holds only the in-frame ones, with some missing. The sample has fewer than 450,000 clones, roughly 86% seen once. Specimen: PBMCs or T cells enriched from blood (not recorded which). Receptors were obtained from a woman in her forties with acute COVID-19.

This sequence joins TRBV5-6 and TRBJ1-3, with TRBD1 identical over 8 bases. Germline loops: CDR1 SGHDT, CDR2 YYEEEE. The CDR3 has 14 amino acids. V lost 5 bases, J lost 2 bases, and 3 bases stayed unmatched. For the CDR3, the DNA is TGTGCCAGCAGAGGGACAGGAGCTGGAAACACCATATATTTT. This sequence encodes CASRGTGAGNTIYF.

The J gene is TRBJ1-2, the V gene TRBV27; tentatively, D is TRBD1 (6 bases). Germline CDR1 and CDR2: MNHEY and SMNVEV (reference sequence). The V gene lost 1 base and the J gene lost 2 bases, with 11 bases spanning the gap. This CDR3 region has 15 residues. The CDR3 reads CASSLLQGINYGYTF. The DNA for the CDR3 is TGTGCCAGCAGTTTATTACAGGGAATAAACTATGGCTACACCTTC.

As DNA, the CDR3 is TGCGCCAGCAGCGCGGACAGGCCTAACACCGGGGAGCTGTTTTTT. It specifies CASSADRPNTGELFF. J is TRBJ2-2 and V is TRBV5-1; 7 bases line up with TRBD1. Germline V lookup: CDR1 SGHRS, CDR2 YFSETQ. The CDR3 consists of 15 residues. V dropped 4 bases and J dropped 2; count of bases not matched to a gene: 5.

This chain connects TRBV6-5 to TRBJ2-3; 10 positions match TRBD1. This CDR3 contains 14 residues. Per germline, CDR1 MNHEY and CDR2 SVGAGI. With 6 bases clipped from V and 3 bases from J, the junction kept 3 bases outside the gene matches. CDR3 sequence: CASRPGQGTDTQYF. The CDR3 region has the DNA TGTGCCAGCAGGCCGGGACAGGGGACAGATACGCAGTATTTT.

Here the CDR3 DNA reads TGTGCCAGCAGCGGTGGGGGGAAGGTGGTAAGCTCCTACAATGAGCAGTTCTTC. It codes for CASSGGGKVVSSYNEQFF. The rearrangement uses TRBV5-6 and TRBJ2-1; tentatively, D is TRBD2 (6 bases). The CDR3 sequence is 18 residues long. Trimming removed 4 bases at V and 0 bases at J, with 20 bases between. Germline assignment: CDR1 SGHDT and CDR2 YYEEEE.

This chain uses TRBV5-1 with TRBJ2-5; perhaps TRBD2 as D (6 bases). The germline V gene encodes CDR1 SGHRS and CDR2 YFSETQ. The CDR3 consists of 13 residues. V dropped 5 bases and J dropped 2 bases, with 10 bases sitting between them. The CDR3 bases are TGCGCCAGCAGGCGGGGACCTCAAGAGACCCAGTACTTC. It yields the protein CASRRGPQETQYF.

This chain joins TRBV24-1 and TRBJ1-1, with unresolved D. Germline CDR1 is KGHDR and CDR2 is SFDVKD. The CDR3 length is 15 residues. The V gene lost 5 bases and the J gene lost 2 bases, with 14 bases spanning the gap. Here the CDR3 reads CATSAGSFRNTEAFF. For the CDR3, the DNA is TGTGCCACCAGTGCAGGTAGTTTTAGAAACACTGAAGCTTTCTTT.

The chain uses TRBV5-6 and TRBJ1-6; 7 positions match TRBD1. Losses at the gene ends were 4 bases for V and 6 bases for J; bases not matched to a gene: 4. The CDR3 totals 14 residues. CDR1 SGHDT and CDR2 YYEEEE come from the germline V gene. The CDR3 here is CASSTGVGNSPLHF. DNA of the CDR3: TGTGCCAGCAGCACAGGGGTGGGTAATTCACCCCTCCACTTT.

V and J are TRBV5-1 and TRBJ2-7, with a tentative D call TRBD2 (5 bases). Germline CDR1 reads SGHRS; CDR2 reads YFSETQ. The V end lost 4 bases, the J end lost 3 bases, and 14 bases lay between the germline ends. The CDR3 extends over 14 amino acids. The CDR3 sequence: CASSRGGDIYEQYF. The CDR3 region has the DNA TGCGCCAGCAGCAGAGGAGGAGATATCTACGAGCAGTACTTC.

This chain joins TRBV28 and TRBJ2-1; a weak D match, TRBD1 (5 bases). Germline values: CDR1 MDHEN, CDR2 SYDVKM. With 5 bases removed from V and 3 bases from J, the gap between germline ends came to 11 bases. This CDR3 region has 14 residues. CDR3 nucleotide sequence: TGTGCCAGCAGTCATCCGGACAACTACAATGAGCAGTTCTTC. Residues: CASSHPDNYNEQFF.

This sequence joins TRBV6-1 and TRBJ1-5; 7 bases map to TRBD1. The ends lost 3 bases at V and 4 bases at J; junction bases unmatched: 12. CDR3 size: 17 residues. Per germline, CDR1 MNHNS and CDR2 SASEGT. Here the CDR3 reads CASSDRGKGAGNQPQHF. As DNA, the CDR3 is TGTGCCAGCAGTGATCGGGGTAAGGGGGCAGGGAATCAGCCCCAGCATTTT.

The chain uses TRBV4-1 and TRBJ1-6, with 7 bases fitting TRBD1. CDR3 length equals 16 residues. Germline V CDR1 and CDR2: MGHRA, YSYEKL. The V gene end was trimmed by 3 bases and the J gene end by 4 bases; junction bases not matched to a gene: 6. In nucleotides, the CDR3 is TGCGCCAGCAGCCAGAGGCCGGGACAGTATAATTCACCCCTCCACTTT. Its translation is CASSQRPGQYNSPLHF.